One and the same sample provided the 27 T cell receptor beta chains below, sequenced in a study of T cell responses to AZD1222 COVID-19 vaccine. Sequencing was performed with immunoSEQ multiplex PCR; in TCRdb, only in-frame clones are kept and a portion is missing. The sample holds 140,000 to 150,000 clones, 80% to 90% seen once. The starting material was peripheral blood, obtained on day 0 of AZD1222 vaccination. The origin of the receptors is an adult in good health.

The chain carries TRBV19 and TRBJ2-7, with D perhaps TRBD1 (6 bases). Between the trimmed V and J ends, which lost 7 bases and 2 bases, there was a span of 15 bases. Germline V CDR1 and CDR2: LNHDA, SQIVND (reference sequence). This CDR3 has 14 amino acids. This CDR3 reads CASTGRDKTYEQYF. CDR3 nucleotide sequence: TGTGCCAGTACAGGCCGGGACAAGACCTACGAGCAGTACTTC.

This chain connects TRBV12-3 or TRBV12-4 to TRBJ1-3; D unresolved. There are 12 residues in the CDR3. With 3 bases removed from V and 5 bases from J, the gap between germline ends came to 5 bases. This chain's CDR3 is CASSFGRNTIYF. The CDR3 DNA follows: TGTGCCAGCAGTTTCGGTAGAAACACCATATATTTT.

This CDR3 is CASSMGAQRTEAFF. The CDR3 DNA reads as TGCGCCAGCAGTATGGGGGCCCAGCGCACTGAAGCTTTCTTT. The rearrangement links TRBV5-1 to TRBJ1-1; the D gene is possibly TRBD1 (6 bases). The CDR3 is 14 amino acids. Germline values: CDR1 SGHRS, CDR2 YFSETQ. V lost 5 bases to trimming and J lost 4 bases, with 15 bases between them.

This chain joins TRBV19 and TRBJ1-1; D possibly corresponds to TRBD1 (6 bases). Germline CDR1 is LNHDA and CDR2 is SQIVND (reference sequence). CDR3 length: 13 amino acids. Trimming left V 1 base short and J 9 bases short, with 12 bases between. CDR3 coding DNA: TGTGCCAGTAGTATAGGGACAGTGCCGAAAGCTTTCTTT. The encoded protein is CASSIGTVPKAFF.

The chain joins TRBV12-3 or TRBV12-4 to TRBJ1-1, with D possibly matching TRBD1 (5 bases). This CDR3 region has 12 residues. With 4 bases removed from V and 4 bases from J, the gap between germline ends came to 7 bases. In DNA form, the CDR3 reads TGTGCCAGCAGTTACAGGACCACTGAAGCTTTCTTT. Protein sequence: CASSYRTTEAFF.

This clone has only one observation. The rearrangement uses TRBV16 and TRBJ2-1, with D uncertain. V was trimmed by 2 bases and J by 8 bases, leaving 13 bases between them. The CDR3 is made up of 14 amino acids. The germline V gene encodes CDR1 KGHSY and CDR2 FQNENV. The CDR3 reads CASSQSDRPDEQFF. The CDR3 nucleotides are TGTGCCAGCAGCCAAAGCGACCGGCCCGATGAGCAGTTCTTC. The whole variable domain, filled in from reference TRBV16 and TRBJ2-1, reads GEEVAQTPKHLVRGEGQKAKLYCAPIKGHSYVFWYQQVLKNEFKFLISFQNENVFDETGMPKERFSAKCLPNSPCSLEIQATKLEDSAVYFCASSQSDRPDEQFFGPGTRLTVL.

The chain is built from TRBV12-3 or TRBV12-4 and TRBJ2-1; D call uncertain. The CDR3 runs to 11 residues. V lost 3 bases and J lost 7, with 4 bases in between. CDR3 loop: CASSFDNEQFF. The CDR3 DNA sequence: TGTGCCAGCAGTTTTGATAATGAGCAGTTCTTC.

Comment on this clone: This CDR3 is also generated by other DNA sequences in the sample. The rearrangement uses TRBV7-9 and TRBJ2-7, with D uncertain. This CDR3 spans 15 amino acids. Trimming shortened V by 5 bases and J by 0 bases, and 14 bases separated the two germline ends. Germline V CDR1 and CDR2: SEHNR, FQNEAQ (reference sequence). CDR3 bases: TGTGCCAGCAGCCCGCGGCAGGCGTACTCCTACGAGCAGTACTTC. Its translation is CASSPRQAYSYEQYF.

The chain carries TRBV11-2 and TRBJ2-7, with D perhaps TRBD2 (6 bases). The CDR3 totals 13 residues. Trimming took off 0 bases at V and 7 bases at J, with 10 bases between the two ends. Germline assignment: CDR1 SGHAT and CDR2 FQNNGV. The CDR3, as DNA: TGTGCCAGCAGCTTAGAGGAGGGGTTGGAGCAGTACTTC. This gives the protein CASSLEEGLEQYF.

This sequence joins TRBV24-1 and TRBJ1-5; 9 nucleotides match TRBD1. Germline CDR1 is KGHDR and CDR2 is SFDVKD. The V gene end was trimmed by 3 bases and the J gene end by 2 bases; junction bases not matched to a gene: 13. The CDR3 is made up of 19 amino acids. The CDR3 DNA reads as TGTGCCACCAGTGATAGGGGGGACAGGGAACCCGGAGGCAATCAGCCCCAGCATTTT. It translates to CATSDRGDREPGGNQPQHF.

The genes are TRBV4-1 and TRBJ1-1; the match to TRBD1 covers 8 bases. Germline V CDR1 and CDR2: MGHRA, YSYEKL. V was pared by 5 bases and J by 1 base, with 3 bases of the junction left unmatched. The CDR3 consists of 14 residues. CDR3 nucleotide sequence: TGCGCCAGCAGCAAAGGGACAGGGAACACTGAAGCTTTCTTT. It yields the protein CASSKGTGNTEAFF.

This clone was detected only a few times. The chain couples TRBV5-4 to TRBJ1-6; D might be TRBD1 (5 bases). CDR3 length: 18 residues. Deletions cut 1 base from V and 9 bases from J, with 23 bases between. CDR1 is SGHNT, CDR2 YYREEE, per germline (reference sequence). The CDR3 DNA reads as TGTGCCAGCAGCTTGAGGGGTCTCGGAGGTTCCCCGCTTTCACCCCTCCACTTT. Translating it yields CASSLRGLGGSPLSPLHF. Full variable domain (remainder filled in from reference TRBV5-4 and TRBJ1-6): ETGVTQSPTHLIKTRGQQVTLRCSSQSGHNTVSWYQQALGQGPQFIFQYYREEENGRGNFPPRFSGLQFPNYSSELNVNALELDDSALYLCASSLRGLGGSPLSPLHFGNGTRLTVT.

The V and J genes are TRBV4-1 and TRBJ2-1; TRBD2 agrees at 14 bases. J gave up 7 bases and V 3 bases, and 5 bases lay outside the gene matches. Per germline, CDR1 MGHRA and CDR2 YSYEKL. The CDR3 sequence is 16 residues long. This CDR3 reads CASSHRLAGGPNEQFF. DNA for the CDR3: TGCGCCAGCAGCCACCGACTAGCGGGAGGGCCTAATGAGCAGTTCTTC.

The chain uses TRBV29-1 and TRBJ2-2, with D perhaps assigned TRBD1 or TRBD2 (5 bases each). The germline gives CDR1 SQVTM, CDR2 ANQGSEA. The V end lost 6 bases, the J end lost 0 bases, and 8 bases lay between the germline ends. The CDR3 contains 13 residues. The DNA of the CDR3 is TGCAGCGTCCTGGGGGCGAACACCGGGGAGCTGTTTTTT. Amino acids: CSVLGANTGELFF.

The chain couples TRBV28 to TRBJ1-2, with 10 bases fitting TRBD1. The CDR3 totals 15 residues. With V trimmed by 6 bases and J by 4 bases, 8 bases remained unmatched. CDR1 MDHEN and CDR2 SYDVKM come from the germline V gene. CDR3: CASRQDRGLLYGYTF. The CDR3 coding sequence is TGTGCCAGCAGGCAAGACAGGGGGCTCCTCTATGGCTACACCTTC.

This chain links TRBV18 with TRBJ2-3; D is unresolved. V shed 0 bases and J shed 1 base, with 8 bases lying between them. The germline V gene encodes CDR1 KGHSH and CDR2 LQKENI. CDR3 size: 15 residues. CDR3 nucleotides: TGTGCCAGCTCACCACCGGACGGACGCACAGATACGCAGTATTTT. As protein: CASSPPDGRTDTQYF. Combining the CDR3 with reference TRBV18 and TRBJ2-3 gives the whole variable domain NAGVMQNPRHLVRRRGQEARLRCSPMKGHSHVYWYRQLPEEGLKFMVYLQKENIIDESGMPKERFSAEFPKEGPSILRIQQVVRGDSAAYFCASSPPDGRTDTQYFGPGTRLTVL.

The chain has TRBV25-1 and TRBJ1-1; maybe TRBD1 (6 bases). This CDR3 has 14 amino acids. The V gene lost 2 bases and the J gene lost 5 bases, with 12 bases spanning the gap. The germline V gene encodes CDR1 MGHDK and CDR2 SYGVNS. This CDR3 reads CASSELGARTEAFF. CDR3 coding DNA: TGTGCCAGCAGTGAACTGGGGGCGCGAACTGAAGCTTTCTTT. Full variable domain (missing parts from reference TRBV25-1 and TRBJ1-1): EADIYQTPRYLVIGTGKKITLECSQTMGHDKMYWYQQDPGMELHLIHYSYGVNSTEKGDLSSESTVSRIRTEHFPLTLESARPSHTSQYLCASSELGARTEAFFGQGTRLTVV.

V and J are TRBV9 and TRBJ1-4; 7 nucleotides align to TRBD1. Germline trimming cut 3 bases from V and 8 bases from J; bases unmatched to any gene: 10. The germline CDR1 and CDR2 sequences are SGDLS and YYNGEE. The CDR3 contains 15 residues. The chain's CDR3 is CASSGRRGLGEKLFF. CDR3 in DNA: TGTGCCAGCAGCGGGAGGAGGGGGCTCGGAGAAAAACTGTTTTTT.

The rearrangement joins TRBV28 to TRBJ2-3; TRBD2 agrees at 11 bases. With V trimmed by 6 bases and J by 4 bases, 6 bases remained unmatched. The V gene's germline CDR1 is MDHEN and CDR2 SYDVKM. The CDR3 loop spans 15 amino acids. The DNA for the CDR3 is TGTGCCAGCAGCGGTAGCGGGGGGGTTCCAGATACGCAGTATTTT. This gives the protein CASSGSGGVPDTQYF. Drawing the rest from reference TRBV28 and TRBJ2-3, the complete variable domain is DVKVTQSSRYLVKRTGEKVFLECVQDMDHENMFWYRQDPGLGLRLIYFSYDVKMKEKGDIPEGYSVSREKKERFSLILESASTNQTSMYLCASSGSGGVPDTQYFGPGTRLTVL.

The chain employs TRBV27 and TRBJ1-4; TRBD1 is a possible D gene (6 bases). Germline V gene sequence: CDR1 MNHEY, CDR2 SMNVEV (reference sequence). The germline V and J ends were trimmed by 5 bases and 7 bases, with 17 bases remaining between them. The CDR3 has 15 amino acids. The CDR3 nucleotides read TGTGCCAGCAGTCGGCTACAGGGCTTGAGTGAAAAACTGTTTTTT. Translating gives CASSRLQGLSEKLFF.

J is TRBJ2-5 and V is TRBV3-1 (or the pseudogene TRBV3-2); D is unclear. The CDR3 has 11 amino acids. V lost 4 bases to trimming and J lost 5 bases, with 5 bases between them. CDR1 is LGHDT, CDR2 YNNKEL, per germline (reference sequence). This CDR3 reads CASSRAETQYF. In nucleotides, the CDR3 is TGTGCCAGCAGCCGCGCGGAGACCCAGTACTTC.

V gene TRBV12-3 or TRBV12-4 combines with J gene TRBJ1-6; 7 bases are a match to TRBD1. The CDR3 spans 12 residues. The ends lost 5 bases at V and 13 bases at J; junction bases unmatched: 5. The DNA of the CDR3 is TGTGCCAGCAGTCGGCAGGGGGGGCCCCTCCACTTT. This codes for CASSRQGGPLHF.

The chain has TRBV7-2 and TRBJ2-7, with D hard to call. Germline lookup yields CDR1 SGHTA and CDR2 FQGNSA. Trimming cost V 5 bases and J 3 bases, with 17 bases left between them. There are 15 residues in the CDR3. CDR3 nucleotide sequence: TGTGCCAGCAGCCAAGTCAGAACGTTCGGCTACGAGCAGTACTTC. Protein sequence: CASSQVRTFGYEQYF.

The gene calls are TRBV7-2 and TRBJ1-3, with a weak D call TRBD1 (6 bases). The V and J ends lost 3 bases and 0 bases respectively, with 12 bases between them. Germline-derived CDR1 and CDR2 are SGHTA and FQGNSA. This CDR3 is built from 16 residues. CDR3 nucleotides: TGTGCCAGCAGCTTCTCGTGGGGGCCCTCTGGAAACACCATATATTTT. Amino acids: CASSFSWGPSGNTIYF.

The chain has TRBV27 and TRBJ1-4; 10 positions agree with TRBD1. The CDR3 is 13 residues long. With 8 bases clipped from V and 6 bases from J, the junction kept 3 bases outside the gene matches. Germline-derived CDR1 and CDR2 are MNHEY and SMNVEV (reference sequence). In nucleotides, the CDR3 is TGTGCCAGCGGACAGGGGGAGCATGAAAAACTGTTTTTT. This gives the protein CASGQGEHEKLFF.

V gene TRBV7-9 combines with J gene TRBJ2-7, with 9 bases matching TRBD2. The junction had 5 bases not matched to a gene; V was cut back by 4 bases and J by 1 base. Germline CDR1 is SEHNR and CDR2 is FQNEAQ (reference sequence). CDR3 length: 15 amino acids. CDR3 in DNA: TGTGCCAGCAGCTCCGTAGCGGGAGTGTCCTACGAGCAGTACTTC. It yields the protein CASSSVAGVSYEQYF.

V usage is TRBV28 and J usage is TRBJ2-7, with D maybe TRBD2 (5 bases). Germline CDR1 is MDHEN and CDR2 is SYDVKM. This CDR3 is built from 12 residues. Here the CDR3 DNA reads TGTGCATCCCGAGTCGGGACCTACGAGCAGTACTTC. Amino acids: CASRVGTYEQYF.